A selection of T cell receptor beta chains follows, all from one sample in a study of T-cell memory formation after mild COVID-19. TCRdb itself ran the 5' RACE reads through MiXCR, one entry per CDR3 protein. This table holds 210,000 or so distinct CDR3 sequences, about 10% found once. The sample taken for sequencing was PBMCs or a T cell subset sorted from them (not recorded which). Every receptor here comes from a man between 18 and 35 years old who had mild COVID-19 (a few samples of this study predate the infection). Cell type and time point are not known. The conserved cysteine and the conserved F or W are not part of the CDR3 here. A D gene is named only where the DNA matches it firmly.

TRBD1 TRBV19 ASSILPTGQGPPLH
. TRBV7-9 ASSPRRGSTGNTIY
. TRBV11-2 ASSQGRRMANTGELF
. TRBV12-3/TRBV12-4 ASSFRAGEPYEQY
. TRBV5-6 ASLGLITDTQY
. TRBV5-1 ASSSAWGRDSPLH
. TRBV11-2 ASSFDRMNYEQY
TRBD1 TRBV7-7 ASSSGQATDTQY
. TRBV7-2 ASSSYGTPQETQY
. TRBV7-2 ASSPPTDTQY
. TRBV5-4 ASSSGPLTDTQY
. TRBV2 ASSIGLAAETQY
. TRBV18 ASSENQGASNQPQH
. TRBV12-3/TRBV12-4 ASSLPQASPLH
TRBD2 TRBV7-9 ATRGGENTGELF
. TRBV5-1 ASSLEGQGQPQH
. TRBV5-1 ASSLDPRDMNTEAF
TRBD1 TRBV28 ASSPWTGTSNQPQH
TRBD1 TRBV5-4 ASSTDRVQNTIY
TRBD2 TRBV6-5 ASSYWASGAGELF
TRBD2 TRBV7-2 ASSRGLGSQETQY
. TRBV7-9 ASSLPSGGGEQF
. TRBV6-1 ARSEGGTNEKLF
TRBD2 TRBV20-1 SARDRTSGGREQF
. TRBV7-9 ASSLGGIEQF
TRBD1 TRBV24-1 ATSPGDRDYGYT
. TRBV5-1 ASSLARGSSYNEQF
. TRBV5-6 ASSFLYTPGYQY
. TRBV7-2 ASSLAGRNIQY
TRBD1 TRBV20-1 SALQGTDTQY
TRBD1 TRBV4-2 ASSQDPTGGNYGYT
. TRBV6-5 ASSSRTETYNEQF
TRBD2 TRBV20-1 SAKRGGSRNTGELF
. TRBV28 ASSALRDTQY
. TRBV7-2 ASSSQFETQY
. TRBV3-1 ASSQTGTVSFTLH
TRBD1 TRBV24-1 ATSDRQGARGEQF
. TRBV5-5 ASSSFRAKEGF
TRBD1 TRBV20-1 SARFGQGGQPQH
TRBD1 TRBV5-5 ASSSTGQGAGETQY
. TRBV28 ASSLRGWGDTEAF
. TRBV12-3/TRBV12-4 ASGSLYSPFYGYT
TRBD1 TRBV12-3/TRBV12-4 ASSPRQGKHNEQF
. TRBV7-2 ASSLGGEGGSPLH
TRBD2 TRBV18 ASSPRIGRGGETQY
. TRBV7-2 ASSLRRTQETQY
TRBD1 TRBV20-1 SATNRGQETQY